This T cell receptor (beta chain) appears in the sequencing data of a study of blood T cell repertoires in COVID-19. Study overall: Sites across the United States, Italy and Spain contributed samples from acute and convalescent COVID-19. Sources were T cells, B-cell-depleted T cells, or PBMCs; the material itself was cDNA or gDNA.

This CDR3 region has 16 residues. V gave up 0 bases and J gave up 4 bases, with 15 bases separating them. Germline V lookup: CDR1 SEHNR, CDR2 FQNEAQ (reference sequence). Original data processing: Quantification of nucleated cells was approximated via reference gene primer amplification. The repertoire was sequenced with immunoSEQ multiplex PCR; TCRdb's copy has only in-frame clones and lacks some. V and J calls and clone size are those listed in that table; D and trimming were worked out from the DNA. Among 70,000 to 95,000 clones, almost 90% were seen once, and the ten largest hold 7.5% to 9.5%. The sample was peripheral blood. The TCR was taken from a woman aged 65 to 85 with acute or convalescent COVID-19. The V gene is TRBV7-9, the J gene TRBJ2-5, with D perhaps matching TRBD1 (6 bases). CDR3 amino acids: CASSLAVGGAVETQYF. The CDR3 DNA reads TGTGCCAGCAGCTTAGCGGTTGGGGGCGCGGTAGAGACCCAGTACTTC.